Following are 22 T cell receptor beta chains from one sample sequenced in a study of shared clonotypes between healthy human individuals. Terminally differentiated effector memory CD45RA+ cells were excluded from the naive CD8 cells, which were CD45RO-negative and positively selected for CCR7. The method was immunoSEQ multiplex PCR; TCRdb's version includes in-frame clones alone and lacks a portion of them. The table shows about 2 million clones, with roughly 95% occurring only once. The sequencing input was naive CD8+ T cells sorted from blood. These receptors all come from a man aged 18 to 35 in good health.

This chain connects TRBV5-6 to TRBJ2-1; D is possibly TRBD2 (5 bases). CDR1 is SGHDT, CDR2 YYEEEE, per germline. The germline V and J ends were trimmed by 0 bases and 0 bases, with 7 bases remaining between them. The CDR3 covers 15 residues. The chain's CDR3 is CASSLGGVSYNEQFF. The DNA of the CDR3 is TGTGCCAGCAGCTTGGGGGGAGTCTCCTACAATGAGCAGTTCTTC.

CDR3 in DNA: TGTGCCAGCAGTGATGGGGACTATAACACAGATACGCAGTATTTT. Its protein is CASSDGDYNTDTQYF. This chain connects TRBV7-9 to TRBJ2-3, with 7 bases that match TRBD2. Per germline, CDR1 SEHNR and CDR2 FQNEAQ (reference sequence). After removal of 6 bases from V and 2 bases from J, the junction contained 8 bases not matched to a gene. This CDR3 is built from 15 residues.

The chain is built from TRBV27 and TRBJ1-6, with 7 nucleotides matching TRBD1. V shed 4 bases, J shed 6 bases, and the junction held 6 bases outside the gene matches. The CDR3 consists of 15 residues. Germline CDR1 is MNHEY and CDR2 is SMNVEV (reference sequence). The CDR3 region has the DNA TGTGCCAGCAGTTCCCCAGGGGACAGTAATTCACCCCTCCACTTT. Translation: CASSSPGDSNSPLHF.

The chain uses TRBV11-2 and TRBJ2-7; 10 bases line up with TRBD2. V shed 1 base and J 6 bases; nucleotides not matched to a gene: 3. The germline gives CDR1 SGHAT, CDR2 FQNNGV. The CDR3 is made up of 14 amino acids. The CDR3 reads CASSLVAGGGEQYF. CDR3 DNA: TGTGCCAGCAGCTTAGTAGCGGGGGGCGGCGAGCAGTACTTC. Drawing the rest from reference TRBV11-2 and TRBJ2-7, the complete variable domain is EAGVAQSPRYKIIEKRQSVAFWCNPISGHATLYWYQQILGQGPKLLIQFQNNGVVDDSQLPKDRFSAERLKGVDSTLKIQPAKLEDSAVYLCASSLVAGGGEQYFGPGTRLTVT.

This clone came up once. The CDR3 reads CASSLGSHGTGEEAFF. In DNA form, the CDR3 reads TGTGCCAGCAGTTTAGGGTCCCATGGGACAGGGGAGGAAGCTTTCTTT. The chain joins TRBV27 to TRBJ1-1; TRBD1 matches 10 bases. CDR3 length: 16 residues. From germline, CDR1 is MNHEY and CDR2 SMNVEV (reference sequence). V was clipped by 2 bases and J by 8 bases; unmatched bases: 11.

CDR3 nucleotide sequence: TGCGCCAGCAGCGAGGGACTCCAAGAGACCCAGTACTTC. The encoded protein is CASSEGLQETQYF. V usage is TRBV5-1 and J usage is TRBJ2-5, with a weak D call TRBD2 (6 bases). The V and J ends lost 4 bases and 1 base respectively, with 8 bases between them. Germline assignment: CDR1 SGHRS and CDR2 YFSETQ. The CDR3 has 13 amino acids.

This chain links TRBV6-6 with TRBJ2-6; D is unclear. Germline loops: CDR1 MNHNY, CDR2 SVGAGI (reference sequence). V was trimmed by 7 bases and J by 0 bases, leaving 1 base between them. The CDR3 loop spans 12 amino acids. Written as DNA, the CDR3 is TGTGCCAGCAACTCTGGGGCCAACGTCCTGACTTTC. Its protein is CASNSGANVLTF.

The V gene is TRBV2, the J gene TRBJ2-4, with TRBD2 identical over 12 bases. The CDR3 loop spans 18 amino acids. The junction had 13 bases not matched to a gene; V was cut back by 5 bases and J by 5 bases. Germline values: CDR1 SNHLY, CDR2 FYNNEI. CDR3 coding DNA: TGTGCCAGCAGTTCTCTAGCGGGGGGGCCGGGTAAGGAAAACATTCAGTACTTC. Encoded protein: CASSSLAGGPGKENIQYF.

The chain combines TRBV5-4 with TRBJ1-4; 10 nucleotides line up with TRBD1. Losses at the gene ends were 3 bases for V and 6 bases for J; bases not matched to a gene: 5. This CDR3 is built from 15 residues. Germline V lookup: CDR1 SGHNT, CDR2 YYREEE (reference sequence). Written as DNA, the CDR3 is TGTGCCAGCAGCTCACCGGGACAGGGGTATGAAAAACTGTTTTTT. Translated: CASSSPGQGYEKLFF.

As to this clone: Other DNA variants within this sample encode the same CDR3. The chain links TRBV5-1 to TRBJ2-7; no clear D gene. The ends were cut back, 1 base at V and 0 bases at J, with 5 bases in the middle. Germline V gives CDR1 SGHRS, CDR2 YFSETQ. This CDR3 comprises 13 residues. The CDR3 sequence: CASSLQLSYEQYF. CDR3 DNA: TGCGCCAGCAGCTTGCAACTCTCCTACGAGCAGTACTTC.

This chain joins TRBV6-5 and TRBJ2-7, with a tentative D call TRBD1 (6 bases). The CDR3 consists of 14 residues. Germline CDR1 is MNHEY and CDR2 is SVGAGI. V was shortened by 6 bases and J by 6 bases, with 18 bases between the two germline ends. The CDR3 DNA reads as TGTGCCAGCAGACCCAGGGGCGACCCCCGCGAGCAGTACTTC. It translates to CASRPRGDPREQYF.

The chain combines TRBV7-9 with TRBJ2-5, with a possible D match to TRBD2 (5 bases). V was pared by 5 bases and J by 2 bases, with 9 bases between. The CDR3 contains 13 residues. Germline V gene sequence: CDR1 SEHNR, CDR2 FQNEAQ (reference sequence). The CDR3 reads CASSHGIQETQYF. Here the CDR3 DNA reads TGTGCCAGCAGCCACGGGATTCAAGAGACCCAGTACTTC.

The chain recombines TRBV30 with TRBJ2-3; perhaps TRBD1 as D (5 bases). V shed 5 bases and J shed 2 bases, with 11 bases lying between them. Germline CDR1 reads GTSNPN; CDR2 reads SVGIG (reference sequence). The CDR3 spans 13 residues. CDR3 in amino acids: CAWSTDATDTQYF. The CDR3 nucleotides read TGTGCCTGGTCGACAGACGCCACAGATACGCAGTATTTT.

The V call is TRBV28, the J call TRBJ2-7, with TRBD2 as a possible D gene (5 bases). This CDR3 region has 15 residues. Trimming took off 7 bases at V and 0 bases at J, with 16 bases between the two ends. Germline-derived CDR1 and CDR2 are MDHEN and SYDVKM. The CDR3 DNA reads as TGTGCCAGCAAGATCGGACTTTTGAGCTCCTACGAGCAGTACTTC. As protein: CASKIGLLSSYEQYF.

The V gene is TRBV4-3, the J gene TRBJ2-1; 9 bases fit TRBD2. Trimming removed 0 bases from V and 4 bases from J; junction bases left unmatched: 4. The germline V gene encodes CDR1 LGHNA and CDR2 YSLEER. The CDR3 has 16 residues. CDR3 sequence: CASSQERTSAYNEQFF. As DNA, the CDR3 is TGCGCCAGCAGCCAAGAAAGGACTAGCGCATACAATGAGCAGTTCTTC.

This clone is a singleton in its sample. The chain couples TRBV9 to TRBJ2-2, with D uncertain. Trimming stripped 3 bases from V and 3 bases from J, with 9 bases between. This CDR3 region has 14 residues. In germline, CDR1 is SGDLS, CDR2 YYNGEE. DNA for the CDR3: TGTGCCAGCAGCGCCATAGAGGACACCGGGGAGCTGTTTTTT. This translates into CASSAIEDTGELFF.

The CDR3: CASSTDRAITYGYTF. The CDR3 coding sequence is TGTGCCAGCAGCACTGACAGGGCCATTACCTATGGCTACACCTTC. The chain carries TRBV5-6 and TRBJ1-2, with 7 bases lining up with TRBD1. The V segment lost 4 bases and the J segment 4 bases; nucleotides outside the gene matches: 10. This CDR3 has 15 residues. Per germline, CDR1 SGHDT and CDR2 YYEEEE.

The rearrangement uses TRBV25-1 and TRBJ1-5, with D unclear. With 6 bases removed from V and 7 bases from J, the gap between germline ends came to 16 bases. Per germline, CDR1 MGHDK and CDR2 SYGVNS. This CDR3 region has 14 residues. Here the CDR3 reads CASRADSPHQPQHF. In nucleotides, the CDR3 is TGTGCCAGCAGGGCGGACTCGCCCCACCAGCCCCAGCATTTT.

The chain has TRBV7-9 and TRBJ2-3; a possible D gene is TRBD1 (5 bases). V shed 1 base and J shed 4 bases, with 15 bases lying between them. CDR1 and CDR2 (germline): SEHNR, FQNEAQ (reference sequence). The CDR3 spans 16 residues. This CDR3 is CASSLGLTGDPDTQYF. The CDR3 DNA reads TGTGCCAGCAGCTTAGGGCTTACAGGAGACCCAGATACGCAGTATTTT.

V is TRBV11-2 and J is TRBJ2-5; no clear D. V was pared by 3 bases and J by 4 bases, with 9 bases between. The CDR3 has 13 residues. The germline V gene has CDR1 SGHAT and CDR2 FQNNGV. The CDR3 reads CASSFGLGETQYF. CDR3 DNA: TGTGCCAGCAGCTTCGGTTTAGGAGAGACCCAGTACTTC.

The V gene is TRBV25-1, the J gene TRBJ2-3; D call uncertain. There are 18 residues in the CDR3. Per the germline V gene, CDR1 is MGHDK and CDR2 is SYGVNS. Between the trimmed V and J ends, which lost 6 bases and 3 bases, there was a span of 25 bases. As DNA, the CDR3 is TGTGCCAGCAGCCCCCGGGCCGGGCCCCTCAAGTCTACAGATACGCAGTATTTT. It yields the protein CASSPRAGPLKSTDTQYF.

The chain couples TRBV6-5 to TRBJ2-7, with 9 positions matching TRBD1. The trim removed 2 bases at V and 3 bases at J, leaving 5 bases unmatched. Germline V gives CDR1 MNHEY, CDR2 SVGAGI. The CDR3 extends over 15 amino acids. CDR3 residues: CASSYGTGSGYEQYF. The CDR3 DNA reads as TGTGCCAGCAGTTACGGGACAGGGTCAGGCTACGAGCAGTACTTC.